The rows below give T cell receptor beta chains drawn from one sample of a study of monozygotic twins with inflammatory bowel disease. TCRdb reprocessed the 5' RACE reads, keeping one entry per CDR3 protein, no DNA. This repertoire includes about 160,000 distinct CDR3 sequences. Sequencing was performed on blood. The receptors come from a human donor with ulcerative colitis or Crohn's disease, or a healthy co-twin of an affected twin (not recorded which). Both conserved end residues are part of each CDR3.

v_call: TRBV7-8; j_call: TRBJ1-4; cdr3_aa: CASSSNRVLIF
v_call: TRBV27; j_call: TRBJ2-2; cdr3_aa: CASSFPAIITPQRGPLNTGELFF
v_call: TRBV12-3/TRBV12-4; j_call: TRBJ2-3; cdr3_aa: CASSNLGDTQYF
v_call: TRBV7-6; j_call: TRBJ2-5; cdr3_aa: CASSLPIQGWGTQYF
v_call: TRBV4-1; j_call: TRBJ1-5; cdr3_aa: CASSHRQGVDQPQHF
v_call: TRBV10-1; j_call: TRBJ2-5; cdr3_aa: CASSDPARGAGETQYF
v_call: TRBV20-1; j_call: TRBJ2-5; cdr3_aa: CSASRTNQETQYF
v_call: TRBV2; j_call: TRBJ1-2; cdr3_aa: CASRGQGKAGYTF
v_call: TRBV2; j_call: TRBJ1-2; cdr3_aa: CASSETGEIYGYTF
v_call: TRBV29-1; j_call: TRBJ2-7; cdr3_aa: CSVEPLSPYEQYF
v_call: TRBV5-1; j_call: TRBJ2-3; cdr3_aa: CASSLVPTDTQYF
v_call: TRBV29-1; j_call: TRBJ1-3; cdr3_aa: CSVSSGNTIYF
v_call: TRBV11-2; j_call: TRBJ1-2; cdr3_aa: CASSHRPGQGARGYGYTF
v_call: TRBV10-3; j_call: TRBJ1-5; cdr3_aa: CAISEDRGGRNQPQHF
v_call: TRBV20-1; j_call: TRBJ2-5; cdr3_aa: CSARGASGGYETQYF
v_call: TRBV7-2; j_call: TRBJ2-3; cdr3_aa: CASSSSLGLSDTQYF
v_call: TRBV13; j_call: TRBJ1-2; cdr3_aa: CASRDRLHYGYTF
v_call: TRBV7-9; j_call: TRBJ2-1; cdr3_aa: CASSFQGYNEQFF
v_call: TRBV10-1; j_call: TRBJ2-7; cdr3_aa: CASSESRPLTEQYF
v_call: TRBV21-1; j_call: TRBJ2-5; cdr3_aa: CASSKVKGPGETQYF
v_call: TRBV20-1; j_call: TRBJ2-3; cdr3_aa: CSARDVRGGTDTQYF
v_call: TRBV6-1; j_call: TRBJ1-2; cdr3_aa: CASSGLPRTTYGYTF
v_call: TRBV29-1; j_call: TRBJ2-5; cdr3_aa: CSSGRFEETQYF
v_call: TRBV27; j_call: TRBJ2-7; cdr3_aa: CASNLAGNDEQYF
v_call: TRBV10-3; j_call: TRBJ2-7; cdr3_aa: CAISAGPSGEQYF
v_call: TRBV7-8; j_call: TRBJ1-1; cdr3_aa: CASSSLGRVNTEAFF
v_call: TRBV11-1; j_call: TRBJ2-1; cdr3_aa: CASSLGQGYEQFF
v_call: TRBV10-3; j_call: TRBJ2-3; cdr3_aa: CATRIRLAVTDTQYF
v_call: TRBV5-1; j_call: TRBJ2-2; cdr3_aa: CASYPQGGNTGELFF
v_call: TRBV29-1; j_call: TRBJ2-5; cdr3_aa: CSVDGSGRAETQYF
v_call: TRBV18; j_call: TRBJ2-7; cdr3_aa: CASSPGTSGIEQYF
v_call: TRBV6-5; j_call: TRBJ2-1; cdr3_aa: CASSYSFGSEQFF
v_call: TRBV20-1; j_call: TRBJ1-4; cdr3_aa: CSARDPTASNMGKLFF
v_call: TRBV6-1; j_call: TRBJ1-2; cdr3_aa: CASSKDRGLYGYTF
v_call: TRBV27; j_call: TRBJ2-1; cdr3_aa: CASSLQGALYNEQFF
v_call: TRBV3-1; j_call: TRBJ1-2; cdr3_aa: CASSLFRDRRHNSNTF
v_call: TRBV4-1; j_call: TRBJ1-1; cdr3_aa: CASSQVLAWPEAFF
v_call: TRBV7-9; j_call: TRBJ2-5; cdr3_aa: CASTKTSGVQETQYF
v_call: TRBV7-9; j_call: TRBJ2-7; cdr3_aa: CASSPPPGTGSGGEQYF
v_call: TRBV5-1; j_call: TRBJ2-2; cdr3_aa: CASSLDGLDGELFF
v_call: TRBV12-3/TRBV12-4; j_call: TRBJ1-1; cdr3_aa: CASSPRGREAFF
v_call: TRBV10-3; j_call: TRBJ2-5; cdr3_aa: CAISASRAGQETQYF
v_call: TRBV7-9; j_call: TRBJ2-7; cdr3_aa: CASSRSSMAQGYEQYF
v_call: TRBV7-2; j_call: TRBJ1-2; cdr3_aa: CASSYLTGHYGYTF
v_call: TRBV15; j_call: TRBJ1-5; cdr3_aa: CAASGFDNQPQHF
v_call: TRBV30; j_call: TRBJ1-2; cdr3_aa: CAWSGGNYGYTF